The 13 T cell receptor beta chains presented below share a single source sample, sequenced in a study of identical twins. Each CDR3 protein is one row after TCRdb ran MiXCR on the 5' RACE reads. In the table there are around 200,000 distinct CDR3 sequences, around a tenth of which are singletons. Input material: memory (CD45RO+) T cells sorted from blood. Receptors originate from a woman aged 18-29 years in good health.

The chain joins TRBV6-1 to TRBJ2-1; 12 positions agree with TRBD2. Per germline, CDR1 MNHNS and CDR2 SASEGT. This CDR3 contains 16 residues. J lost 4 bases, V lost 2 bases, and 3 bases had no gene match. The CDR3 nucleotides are TGTGCCAGCAGTGAACTGACTAGCGGGAGTTACAATGAGCAGTTCTTC. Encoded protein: CASSELTSGSYNEQFF.

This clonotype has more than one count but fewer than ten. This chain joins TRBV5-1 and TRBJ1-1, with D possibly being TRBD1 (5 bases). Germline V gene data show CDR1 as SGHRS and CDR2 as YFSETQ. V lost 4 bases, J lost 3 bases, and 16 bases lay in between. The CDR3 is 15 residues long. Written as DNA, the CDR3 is TGCGCCAGCAGCCCCGGCCAGGGTGTATACACTGAAGCTTTCTTT. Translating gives CASSPGQGVYTEAFF.

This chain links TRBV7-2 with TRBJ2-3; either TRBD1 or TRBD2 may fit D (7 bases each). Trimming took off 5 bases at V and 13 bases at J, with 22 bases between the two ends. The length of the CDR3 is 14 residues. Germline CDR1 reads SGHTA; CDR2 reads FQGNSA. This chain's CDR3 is CASSPSQGGPGEYF. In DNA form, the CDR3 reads TGTGCCAGCAGCCCCTCCCAGGGGGGGCCAGGAGAGTATTTT. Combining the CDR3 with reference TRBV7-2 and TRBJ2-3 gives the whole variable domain GAGVSQSPSNKVTEKGKDVELRCDPISGHTALYWYRQSLGQGLEFLIYFQGNSAPDKSGLPSDRFSAERTGGSVSTLTIQRTQQEDSAVYLCASSPSQGGPGEYFGPGTRLTVL.

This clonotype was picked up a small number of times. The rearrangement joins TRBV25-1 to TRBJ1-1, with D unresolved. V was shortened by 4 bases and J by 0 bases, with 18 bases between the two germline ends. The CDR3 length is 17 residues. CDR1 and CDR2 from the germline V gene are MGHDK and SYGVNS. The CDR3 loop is CASSAVWGLGLNTEAFF. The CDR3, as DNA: TGTGCCAGCAGTGCGGTGTGGGGTCTCGGGTTGAACACTGAAGCTTTCTTT.

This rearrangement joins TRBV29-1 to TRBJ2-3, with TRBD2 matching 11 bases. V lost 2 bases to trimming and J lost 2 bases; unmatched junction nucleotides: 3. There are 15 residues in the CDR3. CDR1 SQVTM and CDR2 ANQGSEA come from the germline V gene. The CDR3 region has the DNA TGCAGCGTTGAAAGACTAGCGGGACACACAGATACGCAGTATTTT. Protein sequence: CSVERLAGHTDTQYF.

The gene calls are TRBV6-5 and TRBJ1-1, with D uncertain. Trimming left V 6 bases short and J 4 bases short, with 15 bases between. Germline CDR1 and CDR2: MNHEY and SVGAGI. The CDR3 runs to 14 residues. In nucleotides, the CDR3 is TGTGCCAGCAGCTTAGTAATTGAGGGCACTGAAGCTTTCTTT. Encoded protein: CASSLVIEGTEAFF.

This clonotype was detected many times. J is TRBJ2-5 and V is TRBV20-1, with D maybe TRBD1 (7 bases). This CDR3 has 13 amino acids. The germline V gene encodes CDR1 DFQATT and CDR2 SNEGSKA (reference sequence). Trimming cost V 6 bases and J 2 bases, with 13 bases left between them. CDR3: CSARDSGQETQYF. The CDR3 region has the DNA TGCAGTGCAAGGGACAGCGGGCAAGAGACCCAGTACTTC.

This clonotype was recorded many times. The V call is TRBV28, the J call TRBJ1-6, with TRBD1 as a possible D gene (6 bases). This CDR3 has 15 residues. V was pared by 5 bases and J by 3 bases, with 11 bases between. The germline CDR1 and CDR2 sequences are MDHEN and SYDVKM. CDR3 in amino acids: CASSPVDSYNSPLHF. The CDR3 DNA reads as TGTGCCAGCAGTCCCGTGGACAGCTATAATTCACCCCTCCACTTT. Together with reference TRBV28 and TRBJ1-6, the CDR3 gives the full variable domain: DVKVTQSSRYLVKRTGEKVFLECVQDMDHENMFWYRQDPGLGLRLIYFSYDVKMKEKGDIPEGYSVSREKKERFSLILESASTNQTSMYLCASSPVDSYNSPLHFGNGTRLTVT.

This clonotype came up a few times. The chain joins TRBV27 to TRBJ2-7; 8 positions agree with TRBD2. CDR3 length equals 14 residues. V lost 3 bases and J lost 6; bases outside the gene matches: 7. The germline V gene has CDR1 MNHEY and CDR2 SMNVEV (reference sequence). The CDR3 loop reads CASSFGGLGAEQYF. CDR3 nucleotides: TGTGCCAGCAGTTTCGGGGGACTAGGGGCCGAGCAGTACTTC.

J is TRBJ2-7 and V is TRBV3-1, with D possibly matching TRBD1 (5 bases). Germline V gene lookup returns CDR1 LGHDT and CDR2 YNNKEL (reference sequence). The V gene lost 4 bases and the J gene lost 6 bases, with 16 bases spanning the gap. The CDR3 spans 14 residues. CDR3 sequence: CASSPRTHTGEQYF. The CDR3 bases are TGTGCCAGCAGCCCCAGGACCCATACAGGCGAGCAGTACTTC.

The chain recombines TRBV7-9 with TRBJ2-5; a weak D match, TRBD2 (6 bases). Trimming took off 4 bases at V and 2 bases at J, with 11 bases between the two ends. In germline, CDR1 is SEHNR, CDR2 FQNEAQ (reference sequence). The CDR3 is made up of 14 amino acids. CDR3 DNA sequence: TGTGCCAGCAGCTGGAGGACTAAGCAAGAGACCCAGTACTTC. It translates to CASSWRTKQETQYF.

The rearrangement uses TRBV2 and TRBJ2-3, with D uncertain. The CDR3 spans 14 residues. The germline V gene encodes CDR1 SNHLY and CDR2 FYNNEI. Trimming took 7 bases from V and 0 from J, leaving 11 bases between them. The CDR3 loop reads CASIPRSSTDTQYF. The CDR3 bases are TGTGCCAGCATCCCGAGGTCTAGCACAGATACGCAGTATTTT. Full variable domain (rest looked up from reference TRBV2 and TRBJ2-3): EPEVTQTPSHQVTQMGQEVILRCVPISNHLYFYWYRQILGQKVEFLVSFYNNEISEKSEIFDDQFSVERPDGSNFTLKIRSTKLEDSAMYFCASIPRSSTDTQYFGPGTRLTVL.

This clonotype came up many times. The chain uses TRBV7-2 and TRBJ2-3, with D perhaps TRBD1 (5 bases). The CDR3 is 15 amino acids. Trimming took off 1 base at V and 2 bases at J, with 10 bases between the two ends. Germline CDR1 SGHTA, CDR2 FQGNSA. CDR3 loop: CASSLVGQPTDTQYF. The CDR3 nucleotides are TGTGCCAGCAGCTTAGTGGGGCAGCCCACAGATACGCAGTATTTT.